A selection of T cell receptor beta chains follows, all from one sample in a study of blood T cell repertoires in COVID-19. Only in-frame clones appear in the TCRdb table, and some are missing; sequencing was by immunoSEQ multiplex PCR. The data show 100,000 to 130,000 clones, with 60% to 85% seen just once and 1.5% to 2% held by the top ten. Sequencing was performed on peripheral blood. The receptors stem from a woman between 40 and 55 years old with acute or convalescent COVID-19. Both conserved end residues are part of each CDR3. Each record gives: clone size, J gene, D gene, V gene, CDR3 DNA, CDR3 protein. The D gene is left open where the match is weak. Not every row has a clone size; where given, it reads once, few, many or a size class.

clone_size: once; j_call: TRBJ2-1; d_call: TRBD2; v_call: TRBV5-1; cdr3_nt: TGCGCCAGCAGCCCGGGACTAGCGGGGGGTGTTGAGCAGTTCTTC; cdr3_aa: CASSPGLAGGVEQFF
clone_size: NA; j_call: TRBJ2-5; d_call: NA; v_call: TRBV9; cdr3_nt: TGTGCCAGCAGCGTAGCAGGAGGGGGGGTTGTAGAGACCCAGTACTTC; cdr3_aa: CASSVAGGGVVETQYF
clone_size: NA; j_call: TRBJ1-1; d_call: NA; v_call: TRBV13; cdr3_nt: TGTGCCAGCAGCTTAGGGTTCCGGAAACCAGGAGGCACTGAAGCTTTCTTT; cdr3_aa: CASSLGFRKPGGTEAFF
clone_size: NA; j_call: TRBJ1-5; d_call: NA; v_call: TRBV27; cdr3_nt: TGTGCCAGCAGGAGGGAAAATCAGCCCCAGCATTTT; cdr3_aa: CASRRENQPQHF
clone_size: many; j_call: TRBJ1-5; d_call: TRBD1; v_call: TRBV20-1; cdr3_nt: TGCAGTGCTAGTCTCGGACAGGGGGCTTATCAGCCCCAGCATTTT; cdr3_aa: CSASLGQGAYQPQHF
clone_size: NA; j_call: TRBJ2-4; d_call: NA; v_call: TRBV28; cdr3_nt: TGTGCCAGCAGTTCACGCGGAGCCAAAAACATTCAGTACTTC; cdr3_aa: CASSSRGAKNIQYF
clone_size: NA; j_call: TRBJ1-5; d_call: NA; v_call: TRBV6-2/TRBV6-3; cdr3_nt: TGTGCCAGCAGTTATAGCCGTTATCAGCCCCAGCATTTT; cdr3_aa: CASSYSRYQPQHF
clone_size: NA; j_call: TRBJ1-4; d_call: NA; v_call: TRBV19; cdr3_nt: TGTGCCAGTAGTATCATGACAGGTTCGGGTGAAAAACTGTTTTTT; cdr3_aa: CASSIMTGSGEKLFF
clone_size: NA; j_call: TRBJ2-2; d_call: TRBD1; v_call: TRBV9; cdr3_nt: TGTGCCAGCAGCGTATATGAAGGGGGCGCGAACACCGGGGAGCTGTTTTTT; cdr3_aa: CASSVYEGGANTGELFF
clone_size: NA; j_call: TRBJ2-1; d_call: NA; v_call: TRBV5-1; cdr3_nt: TGCGCCAGCAGCACAGCCCAAAGCTCCTACAATGAGCAGTTCTTC; cdr3_aa: CASSTAQSSYNEQFF